This T cell receptor (beta chain) was sequenced for a study of CD4 T cells in relation to SARS-CoV-2 and coronaviruses. Study background: PBMCs were cultured with antigen for roughly 10 days before TCR beta sequencing. Shared crossreactive spike epitopes were mapped to their HLA restriction. Negative control cultures got HIV-1 Nef peptides or no peptide. General observations from the study: In approximately 70% of donors, memory CD4+ clonotypes crossrecognized SARS-CoV-2 and at least one common cold coronavirus spike.

V shed 6 bases and J 10 bases; nucleotides not matched to a gene: 7. Germline CDR1 and CDR2: MDHEN and SYDVKM. This CDR3 is 12 amino acids long. Clones were read by immunoSEQ multiplex PCR, and TCRdb kept only the in-frame ones, dropping some. The data hold 13,000 or so clones, with 69% observed a single time. Comment on this clone: Its target is unknown.

Before the COVID-19 pandemic, during about 2010-2018, CD4+ T cells were taken from unexposed donors. The cells were cultured for under twelve days before CD4+ T cells were isolated. This clonotype was obtained from a human donor in good health. The sample was CD4+ T cells from PBMCs, cultured in vitro. This chain connects TRBV28 to TRBJ1-1; 8 bases line up with TRBD1. The CDR3 DNA is TGTGCCAGCAGATCAGGACAGGGATTAGCTTTCTTT. As protein: CASRSGQGLAFF. The variable domain in full, with the rest retrieved from reference TRBV28 and TRBJ1-1, is DVKVTQSSRYLVKRTGEKVFLECVQDMDHENMFWYRQDPGLGLRLIYFSYDVKMKEKGDIPEGYSVSREKKERFSLILESASTNQTSMYLCASRSGQGLAFFGQGTRLTVV.